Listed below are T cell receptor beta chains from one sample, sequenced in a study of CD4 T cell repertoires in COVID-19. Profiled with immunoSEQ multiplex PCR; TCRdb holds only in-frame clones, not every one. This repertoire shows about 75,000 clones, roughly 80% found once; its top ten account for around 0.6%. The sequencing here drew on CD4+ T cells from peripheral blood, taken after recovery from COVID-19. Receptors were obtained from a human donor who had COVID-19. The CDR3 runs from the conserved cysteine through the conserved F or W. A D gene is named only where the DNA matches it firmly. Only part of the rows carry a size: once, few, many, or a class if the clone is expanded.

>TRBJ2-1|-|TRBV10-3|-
TGTGCCATCAGTCCGGGGTACAATGAGCAGTTCTTC
CAISPGYNEQFF
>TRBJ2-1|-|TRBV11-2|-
TGTGCCAGCAGCTTAAACAGCTTAAATGAGCAGTTCTTC
CASSLNSLNEQFF
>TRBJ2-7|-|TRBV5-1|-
TGCGCCAGCAGCTTGGCCGGGGCATCCTACGAGCAGTACTTC
CASSLAGASYEQYF
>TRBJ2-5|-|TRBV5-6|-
TGTGCCAGCAGCTCCGACAGGTCTCTAGGTACCCAGTACTTC
CASSSDRSLGTQYF
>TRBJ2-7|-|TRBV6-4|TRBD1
TGTGCCAGCAGTGACCTACACCATGACAGGGTCTCCTACGAGCAGTACTTC
CASSDLHHDRVSYEQYF
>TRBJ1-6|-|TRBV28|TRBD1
TGTGCCAGCAGTTCCTTTCGACAGGGGGATAATTCACCCCTCCACTTT
CASSSFRQGDNSPLHF
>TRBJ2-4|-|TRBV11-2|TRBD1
TGTGCCAGCAGCTTGACAGGGGACGACAGGTACTTC
CASSLTGDDRYF
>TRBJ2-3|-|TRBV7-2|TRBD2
TGTGCCAGCAGCTTAGAGGCTAGCGGGAGGTATACGCAGTATTTT
CASSLEASGRYTQYF
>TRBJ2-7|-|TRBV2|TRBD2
TGTGCCAGCATGCGTAGCGGGACCGGCTCCTACGAGCAGTACTTC
CASMRSGTGSYEQYF
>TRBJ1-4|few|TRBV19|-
TGTGCCAGTAGTATACGCAGGGAGGGTGAAAAACTGTTTTTT
CASSIRREGEKLFF
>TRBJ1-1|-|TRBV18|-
TGTGCCAGCTCACCGGGCACTGAAGCTTTCTTT
CASSPGTEAFF
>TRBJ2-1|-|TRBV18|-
TGTGCCAGCTCACTGAATGAAAATGAGCAGTTCTTC
CASSLNENEQFF
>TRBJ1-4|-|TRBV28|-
TGTGCCAGCATTCCCGTACAGGGCTTTGGGGCAACTAATGAAAAACTGTTTTTT
CASIPVQGFGATNEKLFF
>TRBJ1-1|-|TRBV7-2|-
TGTGCCAGCAGCCCAGAAACACCGCTGACTGAAGCTTTCTTT
CASSPETPLTEAFF
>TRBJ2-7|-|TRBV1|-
TGCACCAGCAGCCAAGTAGCCTACGGGGGCATCTGCGAGCAGTACTTC
CTSSQVAYGGICEQYF
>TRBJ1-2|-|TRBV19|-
TGTGCCAGTAGTTCTTCCCTAAACTATGGCTACACCTTC
CASSSSLNYGYTF
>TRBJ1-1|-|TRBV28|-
TGTGCCAGCAGTTTAGGTGGGCTTGGAGCCTCCTTT
CASSLGGLGASF
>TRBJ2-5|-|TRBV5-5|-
TGTGCCAGCAGCTTGGGTGTTCAGCAAGAGACCCAGTACTTC
CASSLGVQQETQYF
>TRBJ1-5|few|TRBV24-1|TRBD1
TGTGCCACCAGTGAGACCGGGACAGGGGTTCAGCCCCAGCATTTT
CATSETGTGVQPQHF
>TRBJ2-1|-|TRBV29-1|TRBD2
TGCAGCGTCCCTAGCGGAGTACACAATGAGCAGTTCTTC
CSVPSGVHNEQFF
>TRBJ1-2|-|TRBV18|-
TGTGCCAGCTCACCACAGAGTAACGGCTACTATGGCTACACCTTC
CASSPQSNGYYGYTF
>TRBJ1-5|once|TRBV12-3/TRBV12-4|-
TGTGCCAGCAGCAAAGGGGGGAATCAGCCCCAGCATTTT
CASSKGGNQPQHF
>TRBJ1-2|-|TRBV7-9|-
TGTGCCAGCAGCTTACGAAATGATAACTATGGCTACACCTTC
CASSLRNDNYGYTF
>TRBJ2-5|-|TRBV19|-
TGTGCCAGTACCCCCTCGGGGGCGCGACACCAAGAGACCCAGTACTTC
CASTPSGARHQETQYF
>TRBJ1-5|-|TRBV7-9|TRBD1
TGTGCCAGCAGCCGTGGGACAGGATTTTATAGCAATCAGCCCCAGCATTTT
CASSRGTGFYSNQPQHF
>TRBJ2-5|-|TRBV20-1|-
TGCAGTGCTAGGGGCCAAGAGACCCAGTACTTC
CSARGQETQYF
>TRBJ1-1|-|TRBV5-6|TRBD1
TGTGCCAGCAGCTTGGACAGGGGGGACATGAACACTGAAGCTTTCTTT
CASSLDRGDMNTEAFF
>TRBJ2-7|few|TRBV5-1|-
TGCGCCAGCAGCTTCCTAGGGGGGACGTACGAGCAGTACTTC
CASSFLGGTYEQYF
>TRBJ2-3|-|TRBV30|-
TGTGCCTGGAGTGTAGGCGGGGATACGCAGTATTTT
CAWSVGGDTQYF
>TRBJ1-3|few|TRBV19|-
TGTGCCAGTAGTAACAGGTACCAAATCAACTCTGGAAACACCATATATTTT
CASSNRYQINSGNTIYF
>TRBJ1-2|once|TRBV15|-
TGTGCCACCAGCAGAGATATCGTTATCGGGAATGGCTACACCTTC
CATSRDIVIGNGYTF
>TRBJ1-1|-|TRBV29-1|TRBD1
TGCAGCGTTGTCCCGGGACAGGGGGCTGAAGCTTTCTTT
CSVVPGQGAEAFF
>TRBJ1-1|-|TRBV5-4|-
TGTGCCAGCAGCTTGGGACTGACGGGCACTGAAGCTTTCTTT
CASSLGLTGTEAFF
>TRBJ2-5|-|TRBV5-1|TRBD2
TGCGCCAGCACGGGACTAGCGGGCTCGGGGACCCAGTACTTC
CASTGLAGSGTQYF
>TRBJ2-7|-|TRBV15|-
TGTGCCACCAGCAGGGTCGACAGCTACGAGCAGTACTTC
CATSRVDSYEQYF
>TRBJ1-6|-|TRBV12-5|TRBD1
TGTGCTAGTGGTCCGTCCGGGACAGGGGGCTCACCCCTCCACTTT
CASGPSGTGGSPLHF
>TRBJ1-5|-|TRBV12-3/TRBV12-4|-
TGTGCCAGCAGTTTGGACCGTTATCAGCCCCAGCATTTT
CASSLDRYQPQHF
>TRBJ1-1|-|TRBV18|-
TGTGCCAGCTCACTTCGACAGGTTGAAGCTTTCTTT
CASSLRQVEAFF
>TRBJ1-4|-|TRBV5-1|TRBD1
TGCGCCAGCAGCTCTCCGGGACAGGGTAATGAAAAACTGTTTTTT
CASSSPGQGNEKLFF
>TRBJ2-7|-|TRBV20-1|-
TGCAGTGCTTGGACCCGCTACGAGCAGTACTTC
CSAWTRYEQYF
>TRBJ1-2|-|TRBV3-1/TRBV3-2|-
TGTGCCAGCAGCTCCGAAAGGTTTAACTATGGCTACACCTTC
CASSSERFNYGYTF
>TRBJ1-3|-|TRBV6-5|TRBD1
TGTGCCAGCAGTTGGGGGACAGCGAGCTCTGGAAACACCATATATTTT
CASSWGTASSGNTIYF
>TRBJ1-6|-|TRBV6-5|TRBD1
TGTGCCAGCAGCTTTGGGACAGAAAATTCACCCCTCCACTTT
CASSFGTENSPLHF
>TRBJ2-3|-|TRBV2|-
TGTGCCAGCAGTGATATCTCGGTCAGGGGAAGAGCAGATACGCAGTATTTT
CASSDISVRGRADTQYF
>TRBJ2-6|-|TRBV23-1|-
TGCGCCAGCAGTCCGCTGCCATCTGGGGCCAACGTCCTGACTTTC
CASSPLPSGANVLTF
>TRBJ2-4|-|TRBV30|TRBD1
TGTGCCTGGAGTCGAGACAGGGTGGGCGAGAACATTCAGTACTTC
CAWSRDRVGENIQYF
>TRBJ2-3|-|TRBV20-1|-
TGCAGTGCCCCAGGCGGAGATACGCAGTATTTT
CSAPGGDTQYF
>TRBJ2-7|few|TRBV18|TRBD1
TGTGCCAGCTCACGGGGGTCCGGGACAGGTACCTACGAGCAGTACTTC
CASSRGSGTGTYEQYF
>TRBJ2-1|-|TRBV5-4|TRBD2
TGTGCCAGCCAGGTAGCGGGAGGGCGTAGCTCCTACAATGAGCAGTTCTTC
CASQVAGGRSSYNEQFF
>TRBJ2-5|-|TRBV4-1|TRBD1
TGCGCCAGCAGCCAAGAGGGACAGGGGGAGACCCAGTACTTC
CASSQEGQGETQYF